These T cell receptor beta chains were read from a single sample in a study of cytomegalovirus exposure and HLA in healthy donors. The protocol was immunoSEQ multiplex PCR, while the TCRdb copy is restricted to in-frame clones and leaves out a portion. In the table there are 150,000 to 160,000 clones, 80% of which are singletons. Sequenced sample: PBMCs. Receptors were obtained from a woman aged 40-49 years in good health and CMV-seropositive. Each CDR3 is given with its conserved first and last residue. A D gene is named only where the DNA matches it firmly. Clone size appears in some rows only: once, few, many, or a class for an expanded clone.

TRBJ2-3 TRBD1 . TRBV27 TGTGCCAGCAGAAGACAGGGGGCAACAGATACGCAGTATTTT CASRRQGATDTQYF
TRBJ2-4 . . TRBV5-1 TGCGCCAGCAGTTCGGACAGTGAGGACATTCAGTACTTC CASSSDSEDIQYF
TRBJ2-7 . . TRBV2 TGTGCCAGCAGTGAGGCAGGGGCCGACTACGAGCAGTACTTC CASSEAGADYEQYF
TRBJ1-2 TRBD1 . TRBV7-6 TGTGCCAGCAGCTTAAGAGGGGGCGCGGGGTATGGCTACACCTTC CASSLRGGAGYGYTF
TRBJ2-5 TRBD2 . TRBV7-6 TGTGCCAGCAGCCCCCGGACTAGCGGGGGGGGAGAGACCCAGTACTTC CASSPRTSGGGETQYF
TRBJ2-1 TRBD2 . TRBV11-3 TGTGCCAGCAGCCAGAGCGGGACCACCGCCTACAATGAGCAGTTCTTC CASSQSGTTAYNEQFF
TRBJ2-7 . few TRBV6-1 TGTGCCAGCAGTGGAAGGGGAACCTACGAGCAGTACTTC CASSGRGTYEQYF
TRBJ2-1 TRBD2 . TRBV11-3 TGTGCCAGCAGCGTAGGGTGGGGACTAGCGGGAGAGGATGAGCAGTTCTTC CASSVGWGLAGEDEQFF
TRBJ2-5 . . TRBV10-2 TGCGCCAGCAGTAGACAGGATCAAGAGACCCAGTACTTC CASSRQDQETQYF
TRBJ2-7 . . TRBV4-1 TGCGCCAGCAGCCAAGGGGGGGCGGGGCGGGAGTACGAGCAGTACTTC CASSQGGAGREYEQYF
TRBJ2-1 . . TRBV5-6 TGTGCCAGCAGCTTCTACGGGAGCTCCTACAATGAGCAGTTCTTC CASSFYGSSYNEQFF
TRBJ2-1 . . TRBV27 TGTGCCACCGCGACCGGGTTGAGCTCCTACAATGAGCAGTTCTTC CATATGLSSYNEQFF
TRBJ1-2 . few TRBV6-5 TGTGCCAGCAGGCTCAACAGGGAAAACTATGGCTACACCTTC CASRLNRENYGYTF
TRBJ1-5 . . TRBV6-6 TGTGCCAGCAGGCAGTCGAATCAGCCCCAGCATTTT CASRQSNQPQHF
TRBJ2-3 . . TRBV5-6 TGTGCCAGCAGACATCGTCGGGGTAGCGGAATACCCACAGATACGCAGTATTTT CASRHRRGSGIPTDTQYF
TRBJ2-7 . once TRBV2 TGTGCCAGCAGAGCGGACAGTTCCCCCACCTACGAGCAGTACTTC CASRADSSPTYEQYF
TRBJ2-2 TRBD2 . TRBV10-3 TGTGCCATCAGTGCCCGGGGAGGGGCATTTAACACCGGGGAGCTGTTTTTT CAISARGGAFNTGELFF
TRBJ1-3 . . TRBV5-1 TGCGCCAGCAGCTTGTCAGGGGCAGGAAACACCATATATTTT CASSLSGAGNTIYF
TRBJ2-2 TRBD2 . TRBV4-2 TGTGCCAGCAGCGAAAGAGGTAGCGGGAGGGACACCGGGGAGCTGTTTTTT CASSERGSGRDTGELFF
TRBJ2-1 TRBD2 . TRBV5-4 TGTGCCAGCAGCGGGGGGGGGACCCTCTACAATGAGCAGTTCTTC CASSGGGTLYNEQFF
TRBJ2-5 TRBD2 . TRBV5-4 TGTGCCAGCAGCGATAGCGGGAGGTCGGAGACCCAGTACTTC CASSDSGRSETQYF
TRBJ2-1 . . TRBV30 TGTGCCTGGAGTGTACTACGGGCCGCGGGGTCCCGTTTTTTTTACAATGAGCAGTTCTTC CAWSVLRAAGSRFFYNEQFF
TRBJ1-5 TRBD1 . TRBV10-3 TGTGCCATCAAAGATGACAGGGGTAAGGATCAGCCCCAGCATTTT CAIKDDRGKDQPQHF
TRBJ1-5 . . TRBV19 TGTGCCAGTAGTATACGGGGGGGAGGACGGCCCCAGCATTTT CASSIRGGGRPQHF
TRBJ2-1 TRBD2 . TRBV19 TGTGCCAGTAGTATCCTAGCGGGCAATGAGCAGTTCTTC CASSILAGNEQFF
TRBJ1-4 TRBD1 . TRBV6-1 TGTGCCAGCAGCCCTACCAGGGGGGAGGCAAAACTGTTTTTT CASSPTRGEAKLFF
TRBJ2-1 TRBD2 . TRBV11-1 TGTGCCAGCAGCATACGCCCTCCTAGCGGGGGTAGCTACAATGAGCAGTTCTTC CASSIRPPSGGSYNEQFF
TRBJ1-4 TRBD1 . TRBV6-5 TGTGCCAGCAGGCGAATGACAGGGACCGGTGAAAAACTGTTTTTT CASRRMTGTGEKLFF
TRBJ1-6 . . TRBV25-1 TGTGCCAGCAGTGAGCAAACAGGGAGCTCCTATAATTCACCCCTCCACTTT CASSEQTGSSYNSPLHF
TRBJ1-1 . . TRBV7-9 TGTGCCAGCAGCTTCTATACGGTCGGGTCTACTGAAGCTTTCTTT CASSFYTVGSTEAFF
TRBJ1-1 . few TRBV15 TGTGCCACCAGCAGAGGGGGCGCAACTGAAGCTTTCTTT CATSRGGATEAFF
TRBJ2-3 TRBD2 . TRBV5-1 TGCGCCAGCAGCATCGGGACTAGCGGGGGAGCAGATACGCAGTATTTT CASSIGTSGGADTQYF
TRBJ2-2 TRBD1 . TRBV2 TGTGCCAGCAAGTCCGGGACAGGGCTTTCCGGGGAGCTGTTTTTT CASKSGTGLSGELFF
TRBJ2-1 TRBD2 . TRBV27 TGTGCCAGCAGTTTATCTTCTAGCGGGAGGGCCGATGAGCAGTTCTTC CASSLSSSGRADEQFF
TRBJ2-7 . few TRBV5-4 TGTGCCAGCAGCACCCTGACTGACGGTGCGGCCTACGAGCAGTACTTC CASSTLTDGAAYEQYF
TRBJ2-1 TRBD2 . TRBV11-3 TGTGCCAGCAGCCCCTATCGGACTAGCGGGTTCTCCTACAATGAGCAGTTCTTC CASSPYRTSGFSYNEQFF
TRBJ2-7 TRBD1 . TRBV9 TGTGCCAGCAGCCCCCACGGACAGGGCGATATTGTGGAGCAGTACTTC CASSPHGQGDIVEQYF
TRBJ1-1 . . TRBV25-1 TGTGCCAGCAGTCGCGGCCGGGGGTCGAACACTGAAGCTTTCTTT CASSRGRGSNTEAFF
TRBJ2-7 TRBD2 . TRBV5-4 TGTGCCAGCAGCTTGGTCCCACTAGCGGGGGACTACGAGCAGTACTTC CASSLVPLAGDYEQYF
TRBJ2-1 TRBD2 . TRBV27 TGTGCCAGCTGTGGAGCGGGAGGACCTAATGAGCAGTTCTTC CASCGAGGPNEQFF
TRBJ1-5 . . TRBV5-1 TGCGCCAGCAGCCTCGACAGTAGCAATCAGCCCCAGCATTTT CASSLDSSNQPQHF
TRBJ2-4 TRBD1 . TRBV7-9 TGTGCCAGCAGCTCAACGAAGGGGGCACAGTACTTC CASSSTKGAQYF
TRBJ2-1 . few TRBV7-2 TGTGCCAGCAGCTTAGCGGGACAACACAATGAGCAGTTCTTC CASSLAGQHNEQFF
TRBJ2-7 TRBD1 once TRBV6-1 TGTGCCAGCAGTGGGACAGGGATCAACGAGCAGTACTTC CASSGTGINEQYF
TRBJ2-1 . few TRBV7-9 TGTGCCAGCAGAGGGGATCCCTCCTACAATGAGCAGTTCTTC CASRGDPSYNEQFF